A selection of T cell receptor beta chains follows, all from one sample in a study of T-cell memory formation after mild COVID-19. One entry per CDR3 protein, called by TCRdb with MiXCR from the 5' RACE reads. The sample holds over 150,000 distinct CDR3 sequences; approximately 18% are singletons and the top ten take roughly 4%. Sequencing input: PBMCs or a T cell subset sorted from them (not recorded which). These receptors were collected from a man aged 18 to 30 who had mild COVID-19 (a few samples of this study predate the infection). Cell type and time point are not known. CDR3s include the opening cysteine and the closing phenylalanine or tryptophan. A D gene is named only where the DNA matches it firmly. Clone size appears in some rows only: once, few, many, or a class for an expanded clone.

>-|TRBJ1-1|few|TRBV7-9
CASSRHTGREAFF
TGTGCCAGCAGCAGACACACAGGGCGAGAAGCTTTCTTT
>-|TRBJ1-1|few|TRBV19
CASSTFSLGTEAFF
TGTGCCAGTAGTACTTTCAGTTTGGGCACTGAAGCTTTCTTT
>-|TRBJ2-1|few|TRBV9
CASSPRGVNEQFF
TGTGCCAGCAGCCCCAGGGGAGTAAATGAGCAGTTCTTC
>-|TRBJ2-1|-|TRBV7-2
CASSLPPGHLFF
TGTGCCAGCAGCTTGCCCCCGGGACATCTGTTCTTC
>-|TRBJ1-1|-|TRBV5-1
CASSLASGVGTEAFF
TGCGCCAGCAGCTTGGCCTCCGGGGTAGGCACTGAAGCTTTCTTT
>-|TRBJ1-1|few|TRBV12-3/TRBV12-4
CASSSGQPLLTAFF
TGTGCCAGCAGTTCCGGACAGCCCCTACTAACAGCTTTCTTT
>TRBD1|TRBJ2-5|-|TRBV24-1
CATSDPGQGQETQYF
TGTGCCACCAGTGATCCAGGACAGGGGCAAGAGACCCAGTACTTC
>-|TRBJ1-1|few|TRBV28
CASSFHRNTEAFF
TGTGCCAGCAGTTTCCACAGGAACACTGAAGCTTTCTTT
>-|TRBJ2-5|few|TRBV20-1
CSAQGNQETQYF
TGCAGTGCCCAGGGGAACCAAGAGACCCAGTACTTC
>TRBD2|TRBJ2-1|many|TRBV4-2
CASSQDSGSGGISEQFF
TGTGCCAGCAGCCAAGATAGTGGTAGCGGGGGGATCAGTGAGCAGTTCTTC
>TRBD1|TRBJ1-3|many|TRBV7-9
CASSLTGGTGNTIYF
TGTGCCAGCAGCCTGACAGGGGGCACTGGAAACACCATATATTTT
>-|TRBJ2-3|-|TRBV12-3/TRBV12-4
CASSSLFRRGGSSTDTQYF
TGTGCCAGCAGTTCACTCTTTCGGAGGGGGGGTTCTAGCACAGATACGCAGTATTTT
>TRBD2|TRBJ2-2|-|TRBV5-1
CASSSRLAGGASGELFF
TGCGCCAGCAGCTCCCGACTAGCGGGGGGTGCCAGCGGGGAGCTGTTTTTT
>-|TRBJ1-6|-|TRBV6-5
CASSYGNSPLHF
TGTGCCAGCAGTTACGGGAATTCACCCCTCCACTTT
>-|TRBJ2-3|few|TRBV7-3
CASSLKVATDTQYF
TGTGCCAGCAGCTTAAAGGTGGCCACAGATACGCAGTATTTT
>-|TRBJ2-7|many|TRBV7-8
CASREASYEQYF
TGTGCCAGCAGGGAGGCCTCCTACGAGCAGTACTTC
>TRBD2|TRBJ2-4|-|TRBV7-2
CASSGGRGNIQYF
TGTGCCAGCAGCGGAGGGCGGGGGAACATTCAGTACTTC
>-|TRBJ1-1|-|TRBV4-2
CASSQDPLDTEAFF
TGTGCCAGCAGCCAAGATCCCTTGGACACTGAAGCTTTCTTT
>TRBD1|TRBJ2-5|-|TRBV3-1
CASSPGQGHQETQYF
TGTGCCAGCAGCCCCGGACAGGGGCACCAAGAGACCCAGTACTTC
>-|TRBJ2-5|few|TRBV5-1
CARQETQYF
TGCGCCAGGCAAGAGACCCAGTACTTC
>TRBD2|TRBJ2-7|-|TRBV4-1
CASSPGGAGISYEQYF
TGCGCCAGCAGCCCCGGGGGGGCAGGGATCTCCTACGAGCAGTACTTC
>TRBD1|TRBJ1-6|-|TRBV2
CASSRDRGNSPLHF
TGTGCCAGCAGCCGGGACAGGGGGAATTCACCCCTCCACTTT
>-|TRBJ2-2|many|TRBV5-1
CASSLASRPPGELFF
TGCGCCAGCAGCTTGGCGTCTCGCCCACCCGGGGAGCTGTTTTTT
>-|TRBJ2-3|few|TRBV18
CASSPSSSPPPDTQYF
TGTGCCAGCTCACCGAGTTCTAGCCCACCACCAGATACGCAGTATTTT
>-|TRBJ1-1|few|TRBV12-3/TRBV12-4
CASSISGGENTEAFF
TGTGCCAGCAGTATTTCGGGGGGCGAGAACACTGAAGCTTTCTTT
>-|TRBJ2-7|-|TRBV6-1
CASSEPQGYEQYF
TGTGCCAGCAGTGAACCGCAGGGCTACGAGCAGTACTTC
>-|TRBJ1-3|few|TRBV6-5
CASRGLNSGNTIYF
TGTGCCAGCAGAGGACTGAACTCTGGAAACACCATATATTTT
>-|TRBJ2-3|-|TRBV20-1
CRGGASSTDTQYF
TGCAGAGGCGGGGCCTCTAGCACAGATACGCAGTATTTT
>-|TRBJ2-3|many|TRBV7-2
CASSFRQADTQYF
TGTGCCAGCAGCTTTAGGCAGGCAGATACGCAGTATTTT
>-|TRBJ1-5|few|TRBV6-6
CASSYFEDQPQHF
TGTGCCAGCAGTTATTTCGAGGATCAGCCCCAGCATTTT
>-|TRBJ2-5|-|TRBV12-3/TRBV12-4
CASSPWGDQETQYF
TGTGCCAGCAGTCCCTGGGGGGACCAAGAGACCCAGTACTTC
>TRBD1|TRBJ1-2|once|TRBV4-2
CASSHGDSPNYGYTF
TGTGCCAGCAGCCACGGGGACAGCCCGAACTATGGCTACACCTTC
>TRBD1|TRBJ2-4|-|TRBV6-2/TRBV6-3
CASSRTGAKNIQYF
TGTGCCAGCAGCCGGACAGGGGCCAAAAACATTCAGTACTTC
>TRBD2|TRBJ2-3|-|TRBV20-1
CSARDTRGGASDTQYF
TGCAGTGCTAGAGATACTCGCGGGGGGGCCTCAGATACGCAGTATTTT
>-|TRBJ2-5|few|TRBV5-1
CASSLAAGAGETQYF
TGCGCCAGCAGCTTGGCGGCAGGGGCGGGGGAGACCCAGTACTTC
>TRBD2|TRBJ2-3|-|TRBV7-8
CASSLVGTSGFSTDTQYF
TGTGCCAGCAGCTTAGTTGGGACTAGCGGGTTCAGCACAGATACGCAGTATTTT
>TRBD2|TRBJ2-5|few|TRBV7-3
CASSPGTSARETQYF
TGTGCCAGCAGCCCCGGGACTAGCGCGAGGGAGACCCAGTACTTC
>-|TRBJ2-3|few|TRBV5-1
CASSLAEQDTQYF
TGCGCCAGCAGCTTGGCCGAGCAAGATACGCAGTATTTT
>-|TRBJ1-6|once|TRBV7-9
CASSLGVGRANSPLHF
TGTGCCAGCAGCTTAGGAGTCGGCAGGGCTAATTCACCCCTCCACTTT
>TRBD2|TRBJ2-3|-|TRBV7-6
CASSRTPGLAGGTDTQYF
TGTGCCAGCAGCAGAACACCGGGACTAGCGGGGGGCACAGATACGCAGTATTTT
>-|TRBJ2-1|-|TRBV7-9
CASSPRRDEQFF
TGTGCCAGCAGCCCACGTCGCGATGAGCAGTTCTTC
>-|TRBJ1-5|-|TRBV6-2/TRBV6-3
CASSARGNQPQHF
TGTGCCAGCAGTGCGAGGGGCAATCAGCCCCAGCATTTT
>TRBD2|TRBJ2-1|-|TRBV20-1
CSAVLPGTSSYNEQFF
TGCAGTGCCGTGTTACCCGGGACTAGCTCCTACAATGAGCAGTTCTTC
>-|TRBJ2-3|medium-sized|TRBV10-3
CAISESATVTDTQYF
TGTGCCATCAGTGAGTCGGCAACCGTAACAGATACGCAGTATTTT
>TRBD2|TRBJ2-1|few|TRBV4-2
CASSQVRGLAAYNEQFF
TGTGCCAGCAGCCAAGTTAGGGGACTAGCGGCATACAATGAGCAGTTCTTC
>TRBD2|TRBJ2-3|-|TRBV5-1
CASSPADSGGSTDTQYF
TGCGCCAGCAGCCCGGCGGATAGCGGGGGGAGCACAGATACGCAGTATTTT
>TRBD2|TRBJ2-7|-|TRBV20-1
CSARIGLAEGYEQYF
TGCAGTGCTAGAATCGGACTAGCGGAAGGCTACGAGCAGTACTTC
>-|TRBJ2-6|-|TRBV7-3
CASSRSGANVLTF
TGTGCCAGCAGCAGATCTGGGGCCAACGTCCTGACTTTC
>-|TRBJ2-3|few|TRBV7-8
CASSLARIATDTQYF
TGTGCCAGCAGCTTAGCGCGGATAGCCACAGATACGCAGTATTTT
>-|TRBJ1-1|few|TRBV11-2
CASTKTGPENGAFF
TGTGCCAGCACCAAGACAGGCCCAGAAAACGGAGCTTTCTTT
>TRBD1|TRBJ1-1|once|TRBV10-3
CAISDRRTGLNTEAFF
TGTGCCATCAGTGACCGAAGGACAGGGTTGAACACTGAAGCTTTCTTT
>-|TRBJ2-7|-|TRBV5-1
CASSLEASSYEQYF
TGCGCCAGCAGCTTGGAAGCGAGCTCCTACGAGCAGTACTTC
>-|TRBJ1-2|few|TRBV5-1
CASSLQGFDARDYTF
TGCGCCAGCAGCTTGCAGGGTTTTGATGCTCGCGACTACACCTTC
>-|TRBJ2-5|-|TRBV5-1
CASSLAALGGETQYF
TGCGCCAGCAGCTTGGCCGCACTAGGGGGAGAGACCCAGTACTTC
>-|TRBJ1-1|many|TRBV7-9
CASSLGEGTEAFF
TGTGCCAGCAGCTTAGGGGAGGGCACTGAAGCTTTCTTT
>TRBD1|TRBJ1-2|-|TRBV28
CASTQGARDYTF
TGTGCCAGCACCCAGGGGGCGCGGGACTACACCTTC
>-|TRBJ1-6|-|TRBV7-2
CASSPDYNSPLHF
TGTGCCAGCAGCCCGGATTATAATTCACCCCTCCACTTT